These 13 T cell receptor beta chains came from one sample sequenced in a study of cytomegalovirus exposure and HLA in healthy donors. The PCR contained 60 Vbeta and 13 Jbeta primers. Method: immunoSEQ multiplex PCR; TCRdb's copy keeps in-frame clones and lacks some. The repertoire holds around 170,000 clones, with roughly 84% as singletons. Sequenced sample: PBMCs. These receptors all stem from a boy between 2 and 15 years old in good health and CMV-seronegative.

The chain combines TRBV6-4 with TRBJ2-7; tentative D call: TRBD1 (5 bases). The CDR3 extends over 15 amino acids. Germline CDR1 reads MRHNA; CDR2 reads SNTAGT. V lost 0 bases and J 5 bases, leaving 14 bases between the germline ends. CDR3 DNA sequence: TGTGCCAGCAGTGACTCCCCAGGGTTAGTGGACGAGCAGTACTTC. Encoded protein: CASSDSPGLVDEQYF.

The chain links TRBV2 to TRBJ2-1; 8 bases are a match to TRBD2. Per germline, CDR1 SNHLY and CDR2 FYNNEI. The CDR3 is 16 amino acids. V lost 6 bases, J lost 0 bases, and 7 bases stayed unmatched. The CDR3 nucleotides read TGTGCCAGCAGCGAGACGGGACTAGACTCCTACAATGAGCAGTTCTTC. As protein: CASSETGLDSYNEQFF.

Notes on this clone: The sample holds other DNA sequences that translate to the same CDR3. The V call is TRBV5-6, the J call TRBJ1-2, with TRBD1 identical over 7 bases. Germline-derived CDR1 and CDR2 are SGHDT and YYEEEE. This CDR3 has 15 residues. J gave up 8 bases and V 5 bases, and 15 bases lay outside the gene matches. CDR3 bases: TGTGCCAGCAGTCCTTGGGACAGTCGTCTATACGGCTACACCTTC. Its protein product is CASSPWDSRLYGYTF.

The chain recombines TRBV6-1 with TRBJ1-2, with a tentative D call TRBD1 (6 bases). Trimming removed 2 bases from V and 6 bases from J, with 19 bases in between. The CDR3 consists of 16 residues. Germline assignment: CDR1 MNHNS and CDR2 SASEGT. The CDR3 DNA reads as TGTGCCAGCAGTGAATGGAGTGGTGGGGGCAGTCATGGCTACACCTTC. As protein: CASSEWSGGGSHGYTF.

This sequence joins TRBV19 and TRBJ2-6, with TRBD2 matching over 8 bases. CDR3 length equals 19 residues. Germline-derived CDR1 and CDR2 are LNHDA and SQIVND (reference sequence). V dropped 3 bases and J dropped 0; count of bases not matched to a gene: 10. CDR3 nucleotide sequence: TGTGCCAGTAGTATCTGGGGACTAGATTCCAGCTCTGGGGCCAACGTCCTGACTTTC. This sequence encodes CASSIWGLDSSSGANVLTF.

J is TRBJ2-1 and V is TRBV29-1; D uncertain. V was trimmed by 2 bases and J by 0 bases, leaving 8 bases between them. The germline V gene encodes CDR1 SQVTM and CDR2 ANQGSEA. The CDR3 is 14 amino acids. The CDR3 protein is CSVEPPVSYNEQFF. The CDR3 DNA sequence: TGCAGCGTTGAACCTCCAGTCTCCTACAATGAGCAGTTCTTC.

The chain links TRBV21-1 to TRBJ2-3; the table's D call of TRBD2 was not tested on the DNA. TRBV21-1 is designated a pseudogene. The CDR3 sequence is 16 residues long. For the CDR3, the DNA is TGTGCCAGCAGCAAAGTGGCGGGAACTTACACAGATACGCAGTATTTT. Encoded protein: CASSKVAGTYTDTQYF.

V and J are TRBV19 and TRBJ1-1; D call uncertain. The CDR3 has 13 residues. The V end lost 3 bases, the J end lost 1 base, and 6 bases lay between the germline ends. Germline-derived CDR1 and CDR2 are LNHDA and SQIVND (reference sequence). The CDR3 region has the DNA TGTGCCAGTAGTATTGGAGGGAACACTGAAGCTTTCTTT. Translation gives CASSIGGNTEAFF.

The V call is TRBV19, the J call TRBJ2-1; a possible D gene is TRBD2 (7 bases). Germline CDR1 LNHDA, CDR2 SQIVND (reference sequence). Trimming removed 7 bases from V and 8 bases from J, with 12 bases in between. The CDR3 is made up of 12 amino acids. The CDR3 sequence is CASTGGPHEQFF. The CDR3 bases are TGTGCCAGTACGGGGGGCCCTCATGAGCAGTTCTTC. Using reference TRBV19 and TRBJ2-1 for the parts outside the CDR3, the full variable domain is DGGITQSPKYLFRKEGQNVTLSCEQNLNHDAMYWYRQDPGQGLRLIYYSQIVNDFQKGDIAEGYSVSREKKESFPLTVTSAQKNPTAFYLCASTGGPHEQFFGPGTRLTVL.

This chain joins TRBV5-1 and TRBJ2-3; D possibly corresponds to TRBD2 (5 bases). Trimming removed 6 bases from V and 1 base from J, with 21 bases in between. This CDR3 comprises 17 residues. Germline V gene data show CDR1 as SGHRS and CDR2 as YFSETQ. This CDR3 is CASITDRSVSGTDTQYF. CDR3 nucleotides: TGCGCCAGCATTACGGACCGTAGCGTAAGTGGCACAGATACGCAGTATTTT.

The rearrangement links TRBV28 to TRBJ2-1, with TRBD2 matching 7 bases. J lost 3 bases, V lost 2 bases, and 10 bases had no gene match. CDR3 length: 17 residues. Germline V CDR1 and CDR2: MDHEN, SYDVKM. Written as DNA, the CDR3 is TGTGCCAGCAGTTTAGGGGACCGGGACTACTTCTACAATGAGCAGTTCTTC. It is translated as CASSLGDRDYFYNEQFF.

The chain employs TRBV25-1 and TRBJ2-1; 11 bases match TRBD2. With 9 bases clipped from V and 8 bases from J, the junction kept 3 bases outside the gene matches. Germline CDR1 is MGHDK and CDR2 is SYGVNS. The CDR3 is 12 residues long. CDR3 in DNA: TGTGCCAGTACTAGCGGGAGTCATGAGCAGTTCTTC. Translating it yields CASTSGSHEQFF. The variable domain in full, completed from reference TRBV25-1 and TRBJ2-1, reads EADIYQTPRYLVIGTGKKITLECSQTMGHDKMYWYQQDPGMELHLIHYSYGVNSTEKGDLSSESTVSRIRTEHFPLTLESARPSHTSQYLCASTSGSHEQFFGPGTRLTVL.

The CDR3 here is CASSMAATSGSFDEQFF. The DNA for the CDR3 is TGTGCCAGTAGTATGGCGGCGACTAGCGGGAGTTTTGATGAGCAGTTCTTC. V usage is TRBV19 and J usage is TRBJ2-1, with TRBD2 matching 12 bases. Germline assignment: CDR1 LNHDA and CDR2 SQIVND (reference sequence). CDR3 length: 17 amino acids. V lost 3 bases to trimming and J lost 8 bases; unmatched junction nucleotides: 11.